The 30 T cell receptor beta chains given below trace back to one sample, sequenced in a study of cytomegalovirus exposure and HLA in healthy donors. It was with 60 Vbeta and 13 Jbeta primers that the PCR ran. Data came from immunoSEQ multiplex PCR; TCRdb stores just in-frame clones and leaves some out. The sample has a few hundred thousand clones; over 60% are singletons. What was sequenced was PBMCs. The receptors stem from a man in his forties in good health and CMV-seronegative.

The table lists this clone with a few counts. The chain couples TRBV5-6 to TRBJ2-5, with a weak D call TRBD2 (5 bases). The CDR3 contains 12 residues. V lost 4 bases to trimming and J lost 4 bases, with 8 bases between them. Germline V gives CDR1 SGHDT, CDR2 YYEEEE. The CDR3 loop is CASSQLGETQYF. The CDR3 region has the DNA TGTGCCAGCAGCCAACTAGGAGAGACCCAGTACTTC.

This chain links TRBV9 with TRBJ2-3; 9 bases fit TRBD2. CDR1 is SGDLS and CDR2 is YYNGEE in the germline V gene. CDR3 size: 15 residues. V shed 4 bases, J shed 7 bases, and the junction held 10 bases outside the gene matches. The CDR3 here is CASSSSGGPKNTQYF. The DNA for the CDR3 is TGTGCCAGCAGCAGTAGCGGGGGCCCTAAAAATACGCAGTATTTT.

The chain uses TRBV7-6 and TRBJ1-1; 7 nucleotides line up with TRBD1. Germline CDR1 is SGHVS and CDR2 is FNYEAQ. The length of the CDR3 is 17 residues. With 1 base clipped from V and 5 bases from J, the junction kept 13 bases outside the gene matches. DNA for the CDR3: TGTGCCAGCAGCTTAGATAAAGGGGGCTATCGGGAAACTGAAGCTTTCTTT. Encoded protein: CASSLDKGGYRETEAFF. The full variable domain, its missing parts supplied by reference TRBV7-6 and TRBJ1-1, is GAGVSQSPRYKVTKRGQDVALRCDPISGHVSLYWYRQALGQGPEFLTYFNYEAQQDKSGLPNDRFSAERPEGSISTLTIQRTEQRDSAMYRCASSLDKGGYRETEAFFGQGTRLTVV.

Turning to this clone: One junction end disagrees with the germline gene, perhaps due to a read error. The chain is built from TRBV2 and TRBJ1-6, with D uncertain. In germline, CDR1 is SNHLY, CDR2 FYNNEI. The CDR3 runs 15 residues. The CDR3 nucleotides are TGTGCCAGCACCGGAGAGGGCCCCTATATTTCACCCCTCCACTTT. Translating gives CASTGEGPYISPLHF.

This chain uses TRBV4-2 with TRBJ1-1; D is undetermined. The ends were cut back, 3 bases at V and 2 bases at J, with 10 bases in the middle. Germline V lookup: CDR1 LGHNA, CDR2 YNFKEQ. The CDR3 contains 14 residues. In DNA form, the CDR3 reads TGTGCCAGCAGCCACGAACAGCTTAACACTGAAGCTTTCTTT. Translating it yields CASSHEQLNTEAFF.

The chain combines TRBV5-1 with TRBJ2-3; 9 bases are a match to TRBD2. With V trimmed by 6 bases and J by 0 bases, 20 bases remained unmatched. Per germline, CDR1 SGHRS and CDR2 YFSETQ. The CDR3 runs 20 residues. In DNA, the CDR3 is TGCGCCAGCAACCCCCCGAGGGCGGGGGGGGCAACCTCTAGCACAGATACGCAGTATTTT. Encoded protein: CASNPPRAGGATSSTDTQYF.

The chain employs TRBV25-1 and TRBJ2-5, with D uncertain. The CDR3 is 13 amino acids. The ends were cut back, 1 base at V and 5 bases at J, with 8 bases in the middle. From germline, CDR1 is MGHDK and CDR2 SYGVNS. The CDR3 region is CASSELARETQYF. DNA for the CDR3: TGTGCCAGCAGTGAATTGGCGAGGGAGACCCAGTACTTC.

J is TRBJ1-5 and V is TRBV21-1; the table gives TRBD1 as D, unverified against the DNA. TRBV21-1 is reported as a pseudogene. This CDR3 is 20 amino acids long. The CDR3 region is CASSKMGRVDRADSNQPQHF. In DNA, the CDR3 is TGTGCCAGCAGCAAAATGGGACGGGTTGACAGGGCGGATAGCAATCAGCCCCAGCATTTT.

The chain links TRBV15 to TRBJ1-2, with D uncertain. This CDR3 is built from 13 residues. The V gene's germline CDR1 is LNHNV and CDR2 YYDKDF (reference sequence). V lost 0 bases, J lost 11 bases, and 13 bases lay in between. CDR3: CATSRDQDGRYTF. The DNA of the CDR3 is TGTGCCACCAGCAGAGATCAGGACGGGAGATACACCTTC.

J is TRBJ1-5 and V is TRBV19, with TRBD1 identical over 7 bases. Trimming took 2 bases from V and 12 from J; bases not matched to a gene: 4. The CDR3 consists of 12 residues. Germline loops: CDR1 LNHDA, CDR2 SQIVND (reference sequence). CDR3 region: CASSISDRSQHF. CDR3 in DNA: TGTGCCAGTAGTATATCGGACAGGAGCCAGCATTTT.

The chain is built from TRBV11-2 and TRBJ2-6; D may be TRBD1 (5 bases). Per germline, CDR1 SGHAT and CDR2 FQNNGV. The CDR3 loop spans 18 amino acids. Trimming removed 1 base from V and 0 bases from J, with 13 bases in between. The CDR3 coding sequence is TGTGCCAGCAGCTTAGGTGTCAGGGTCAACTCTGGGGCCAACGTCCTGACTTTC. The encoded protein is CASSLGVRVNSGANVLTF. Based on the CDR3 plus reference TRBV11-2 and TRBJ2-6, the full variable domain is EAGVAQSPRYKIIEKRQSVAFWCNPISGHATLYWYQQILGQGPKLLIQFQNNGVVDDSQLPKDRFSAERLKGVDSTLKIQPAKLEDSAVYLCASSLGVRVNSGANVLTFGAGSRLTVL.

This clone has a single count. CDR3: CASSRSRDRELYEQYF. DNA of the CDR3: TGTGCCAGCTCACGGTCCCGGGACAGAGAACTCTACGAGCAGTACTTC. The chain couples TRBV18 to TRBJ2-7; 7 nucleotides line up with TRBD1. V gave up 4 bases and J gave up 3 bases; unmatched junction bases: 12. CDR3 length: 16 amino acids. The germline V gene has CDR1 KGHSH and CDR2 LQKENI. The full variable domain, its missing parts supplied by reference TRBV18 and TRBJ2-7, is NAGVMQNPRHLVRRRGQEARLRCSPMKGHSHVYWYRQLPEEGLKFMVYLQKENIIDESGMPKERFSAEFPKEGPSILRIQQVVRGDSAAYFCASSRSRDRELYEQYFGPGTRLTVT.

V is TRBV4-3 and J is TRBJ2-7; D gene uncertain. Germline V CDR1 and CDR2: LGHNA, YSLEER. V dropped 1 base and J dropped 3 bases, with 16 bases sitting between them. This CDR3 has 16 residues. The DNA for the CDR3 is TGCGCCAGCAGCCAAGTTGCCAGGTCAACCAACTACGAGCAGTACTTC. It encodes CASSQVARSTNYEQYF.

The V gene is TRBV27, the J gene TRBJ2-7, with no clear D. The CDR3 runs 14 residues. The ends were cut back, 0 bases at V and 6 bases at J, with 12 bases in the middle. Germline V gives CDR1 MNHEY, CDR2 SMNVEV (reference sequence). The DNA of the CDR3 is TGTGCCAGCAGTTTATCGATACTCAGGCGCGAGCAGTACTTC. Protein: CASSLSILRREQYF.

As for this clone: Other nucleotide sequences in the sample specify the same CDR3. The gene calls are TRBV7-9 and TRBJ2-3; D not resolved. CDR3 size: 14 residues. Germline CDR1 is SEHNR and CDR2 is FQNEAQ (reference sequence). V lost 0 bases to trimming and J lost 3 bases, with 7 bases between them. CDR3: CASSLASGTDTQYF. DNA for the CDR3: TGTGCCAGCAGCTTAGCTTCGGGTACAGATACGCAGTATTTT. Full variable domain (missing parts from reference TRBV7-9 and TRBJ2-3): DTGVSQNPRHKITKRGQNVTFRCDPISEHNRLYWYRQTLGQGPEFLTYFQNEAQLEKSRLLSDRFSAERPKGSFSTLEIQRTEQGDSAMYLCASSLASGTDTQYFGPGTRLTVL.

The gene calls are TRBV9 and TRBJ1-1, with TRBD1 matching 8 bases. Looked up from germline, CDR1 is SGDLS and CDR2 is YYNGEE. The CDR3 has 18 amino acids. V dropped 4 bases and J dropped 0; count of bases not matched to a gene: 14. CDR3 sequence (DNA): TGTGCCAGCAGCCCCACAGGGGGGGACGACGATATGAACACTGAAGCTTTCTTT. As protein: CASSPTGGDDDMNTEAFF.

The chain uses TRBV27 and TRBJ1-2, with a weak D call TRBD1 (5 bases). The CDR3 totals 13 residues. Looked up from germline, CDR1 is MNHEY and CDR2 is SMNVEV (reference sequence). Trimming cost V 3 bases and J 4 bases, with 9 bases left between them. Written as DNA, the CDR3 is TGTGCCAGCAGTTTCATCCAGGGCTATGGCTACACCTTC. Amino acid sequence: CASSFIQGYGYTF.

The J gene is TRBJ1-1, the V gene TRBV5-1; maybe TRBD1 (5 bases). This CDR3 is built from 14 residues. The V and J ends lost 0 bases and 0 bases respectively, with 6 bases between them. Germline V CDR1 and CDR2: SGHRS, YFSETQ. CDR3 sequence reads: CASSLVQVNTEAFF. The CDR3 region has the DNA TGCGCCAGCAGCTTGGTACAGGTGAACACTGAAGCTTTCTTT.

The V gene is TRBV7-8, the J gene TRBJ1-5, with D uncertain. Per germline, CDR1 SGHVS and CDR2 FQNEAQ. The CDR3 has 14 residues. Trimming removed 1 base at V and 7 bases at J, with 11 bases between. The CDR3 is CASSLEHGEQPQHF. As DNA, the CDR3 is TGTGCCAGCAGCTTAGAACACGGGGAGCAGCCCCAGCATTTT.

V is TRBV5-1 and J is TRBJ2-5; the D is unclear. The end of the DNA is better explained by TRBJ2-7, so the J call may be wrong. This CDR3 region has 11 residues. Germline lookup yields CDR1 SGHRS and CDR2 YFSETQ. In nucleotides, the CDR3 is TGCGCCAGCAGGGACTCCTACGAGCAGTACTTC. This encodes CASRDSYEQYF.

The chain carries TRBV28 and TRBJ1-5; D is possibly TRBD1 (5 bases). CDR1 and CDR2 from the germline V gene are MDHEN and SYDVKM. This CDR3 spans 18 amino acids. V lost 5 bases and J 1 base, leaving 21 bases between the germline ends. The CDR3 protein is CASSPAGGWDSSNQPQHF. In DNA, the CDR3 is TGTGCCAGCAGTCCTGCGGGGGGTTGGGATTCGAGCAATCAGCCCCAGCATTTT.

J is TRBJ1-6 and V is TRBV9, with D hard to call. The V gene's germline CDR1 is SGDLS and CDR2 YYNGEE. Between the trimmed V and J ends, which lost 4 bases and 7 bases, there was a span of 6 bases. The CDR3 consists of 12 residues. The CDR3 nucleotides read TGTGCCAGCAGCTCCCAAAATTCACCCCTCCACTTT. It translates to CASSSQNSPLHF.

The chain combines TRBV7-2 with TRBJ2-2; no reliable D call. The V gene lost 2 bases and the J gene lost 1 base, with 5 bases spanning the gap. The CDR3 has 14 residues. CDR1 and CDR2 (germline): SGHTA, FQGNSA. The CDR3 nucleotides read TGTGCCAGCAGCTTAACGAGGAACACCGGGGAGCTGTTTTTT. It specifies CASSLTRNTGELFF.

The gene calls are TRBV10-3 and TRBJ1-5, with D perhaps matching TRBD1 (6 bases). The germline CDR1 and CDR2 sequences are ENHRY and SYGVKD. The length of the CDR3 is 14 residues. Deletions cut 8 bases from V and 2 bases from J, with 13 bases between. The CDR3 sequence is CAIGQGIGNQPQHF. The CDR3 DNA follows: TGTGCCATCGGTCAGGGGATTGGCAATCAGCCCCAGCATTTT.

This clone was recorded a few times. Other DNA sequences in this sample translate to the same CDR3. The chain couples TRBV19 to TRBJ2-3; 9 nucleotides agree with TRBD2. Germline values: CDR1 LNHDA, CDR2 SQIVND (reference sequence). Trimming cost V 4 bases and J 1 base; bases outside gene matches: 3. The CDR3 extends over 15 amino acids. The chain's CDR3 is CASSTAGGRTDTQYF. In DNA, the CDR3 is TGTGCCAGTAGTACAGCGGGGGGCCGCACAGATACGCAGTATTTT.

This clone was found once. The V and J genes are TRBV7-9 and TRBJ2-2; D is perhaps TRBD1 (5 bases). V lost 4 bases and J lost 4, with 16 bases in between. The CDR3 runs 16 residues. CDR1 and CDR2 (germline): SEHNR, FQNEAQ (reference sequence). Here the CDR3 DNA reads TGTGCCAGCAGCTCGCAGGGTCAGGGTGGCACCGGGGAGCTGTTTTTT. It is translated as CASSSQGQGGTGELFF.

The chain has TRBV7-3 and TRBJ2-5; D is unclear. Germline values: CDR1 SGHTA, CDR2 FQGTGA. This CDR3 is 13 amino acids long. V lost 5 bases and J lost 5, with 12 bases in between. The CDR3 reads CASSPSPGETQYF. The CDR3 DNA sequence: TGTGCCAGCAGCCCCAGCCCCGGGGAGACCCAGTACTTC.

The DNA of the CDR3 is TGCGCCAGCAGCTTGGAGGCTAGCGGGAGGAGTCCATACGAGCAGTACTTC. It encodes CASSLEASGRSPYEQYF. This chain connects TRBV5-1 to TRBJ2-7, with 11 bases that match TRBD2. The CDR3 is 17 residues long. Germline-derived CDR1 and CDR2 are SGHRS and YFSETQ. After removal of 0 bases from V and 4 bases from J, the junction contained 9 bases not matched to a gene.

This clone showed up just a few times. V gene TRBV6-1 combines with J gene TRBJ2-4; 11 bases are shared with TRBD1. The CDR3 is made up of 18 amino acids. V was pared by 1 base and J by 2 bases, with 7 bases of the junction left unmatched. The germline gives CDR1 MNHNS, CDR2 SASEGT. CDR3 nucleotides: TGTGCCAGCAGTGAAGGTCTCTGGGACAGGGGGACCAAAAACATTCAGTACTTC. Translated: CASSEGLWDRGTKNIQYF.

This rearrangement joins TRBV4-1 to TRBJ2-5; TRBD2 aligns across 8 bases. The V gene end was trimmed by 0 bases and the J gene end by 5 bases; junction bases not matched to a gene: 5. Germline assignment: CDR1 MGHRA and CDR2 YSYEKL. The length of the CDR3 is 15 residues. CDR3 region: CASSQEPSSGETQYF. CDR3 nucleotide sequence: TGCGCCAGCAGCCAAGAGCCATCTAGCGGGGAGACCCAGTACTTC.